The sequence of this T cell receptor (beta chain) was determined in a study of shared T cell receptors in the human thymus. Sequencing used immunoSEQ multiplex PCR; TCRdb keeps in-frame clones, though not all of them. The sample contains over 650,000 clones, around 87% of which appear only once. With V trimmed by 1 base and J by 6 bases, 11 bases remained unmatched. Germline V CDR1 and CDR2: PRHDT, FYEKMQ (reference sequence). This CDR3 contains 17 residues. These data also featured in a second study, about human thymus T cells. From that paper: Related research found strongly overlapping thymic repertoires in unrelated individuals.

V is TRBV13 and J is TRBJ2-1; TRBD2 agrees at 8 bases. The specimen was thymocytes. The sequence was collected from a boy in the first two years of life with a congenital heart defect. In DNA form, the CDR3 reads TGTGCCAGCAGCTTAGATGGCCAAGCGGGGGCGACCAATGAGCAGTTCTTC. Protein: CASSLDGQAGATNEQFF.